Below, one T cell receptor beta chain is given with its context. As yet, its antigen is unknown. The authors extracted RNA and reverse transcribed it into cDNA as the sequencing template. This table comes from immunoSEQ multiplex PCR, and its TCRdb copy is limited to in-frame clones, with some not included. The sample yields 200,000 or so clones, about 40% seen once. The data are from a study of CD8+ T cells in alopecia areata. Study overall: Tofacitinib lasted 6 to 18 months, then 6 months off drug. General study points: Elevated clonality characterized lesional scalp relative to normal scalp, particularly in alopecia totalis/universalis. Patients displayed less clarity in TCR sharing than mice, a finding possibly related to HLA.

V lost 5 bases and J 0 bases, leaving 5 bases between the germline ends. Looked up from germline, CDR1 is SQVTM and CDR2 is ANQGSEA. The CDR3 consists of 12 residues. Noted treatment: oral pan-JAK inhibitor, 5-10 mg twice daily. The rearrangement uses TRBV29-1 and TRBJ1-5, with no clear D. The sample consisted of CD4+ T cells sorted from blood, taken at approximately week 39, from a patient treated with tofacitinib. The receptor's source is a human donor with alopecia areata. CDR3 nucleotide sequence: TGCAGCGTTTCGTTTAGCAATCAGCCCCAGCATTTT. This sequence encodes CSVSFSNQPQHF.